These 30 T cell receptor beta chains share one sample of origin, sequenced in a study of cytomegalovirus exposure and HLA in healthy donors (dated by TCRdb to the late 2010s). Library creation used the immunoSEQ multiplex PCR assay. The table comes from immuneACCESS by way of TCRdb, which keeps in-frame sequences with V and J called. Part of the clones is missing from these tables; in studies checked, under half for an unresolved V gene and the rest for unknown reasons. Counted in this sample were 200,000 to 250,000 clones; around 90% of them appeared once. The ten largest clones take up 2.9% of the sample. The sequencing sample was made of PBMCs. Receptor source: a woman aged 18 to 35 in good health and CMV-seronegative.

V and J are TRBV9 and TRBJ2-7; D possibly corresponds to TRBD2 (6 bases). Germline V gene sequence: CDR1 SGDLS, CDR2 YYNGEE. With 5 bases removed from V and 4 bases from J, the gap between germline ends came to 13 bases. The CDR3 runs to 13 residues. DNA of the CDR3: TGTGCCAGCAGTCCAAGTGGGGGGTACGAGCAGTACTTC. This sequence encodes CASSPSGGYEQYF.

The chain joins TRBV18 to TRBJ1-5; TRBD1 matches at 10 bases. The CDR3 totals 14 residues. Per the germline V gene, CDR1 is KGHSH and CDR2 is LQKENI. The V and J ends lost 4 bases and 7 bases, in that order; junction bases with no gene match: 4. The CDR3 sequence is CASSRQGAQQPQHF. CDR3 bases: TGTGCCAGCTCACGACAGGGGGCACAGCAGCCCCAGCATTTT.

The chain recombines TRBV18 with TRBJ2-5; D unresolved. V lost 0 bases and J lost 5, with 22 bases in between. This CDR3 has 18 residues. Germline V lookup: CDR1 KGHSH, CDR2 LQKENI. The CDR3 spells CASSPPRGAQYPQETQYF. DNA of the CDR3: TGTGCCAGCTCACCACCGAGAGGCGCACAATACCCCCAGGAGACCCAGTACTTC.

The V and J genes are TRBV2 and TRBJ2-2, with a tentative D call TRBD2 (5 bases). The CDR3 is made up of 14 amino acids. V lost 8 bases and J 5 bases, leaving 15 bases between the germline ends. In germline, CDR1 is SNHLY, CDR2 FYNNEI. CDR3 residues: CASSRTGETGELFF. The CDR3 nucleotides read TGTGCCAGCTCCCGGACTGGCGAGACCGGGGAGCTGTTTTTT.

This rearrangement joins TRBV6-6 to TRBJ2-5; D is uncertain. Deletions cut 5 bases from V and 0 bases from J, with 13 bases between. The CDR3 contains 15 residues. CDR1 and CDR2 (germline): MNHNY, SVGAGI (reference sequence). Here the CDR3 reads CASSQMGDNQETQYF. The CDR3 DNA reads as TGTGCCAGCAGTCAAATGGGCGACAACCAAGAGACCCAGTACTTC.

In DNA form, the CDR3 reads TGTGCCAGCAGTGAAGTGGGGCTTAGCAATCAGCCCCAGCATTTT. Translated: CASSEVGLSNQPQHF. The rearrangement joins TRBV6-1 to TRBJ1-5; the D gene is possibly TRBD1 (5 bases). CDR3 length equals 15 residues. Trimming removed 1 base at V and 0 bases at J, with 7 bases between. Germline CDR1 and CDR2: MNHNS and SASEGT.

J is TRBJ2-7 and V is TRBV4-1; TRBD2 agrees at 9 bases. Trimming cost V 4 bases and J 2 bases; bases outside gene matches: 6. There are 15 residues in the CDR3. Germline lookup yields CDR1 MGHRA and CDR2 YSYEKL. Here the CDR3 reads CASSPSASGTYEQYF. CDR3 nucleotide sequence: TGCGCCAGCAGCCCTTCGGCTAGCGGGACCTACGAGCAGTACTTC.

This clone has just one count. V and J are TRBV28 and TRBJ1-5; D is uncertain. There are 15 residues in the CDR3. CDR1 is MDHEN, CDR2 SYDVKM, per germline. V lost 3 bases, J lost 6 bases, and 15 bases lay in between. The CDR3 DNA follows: TGTGCCAGCAGTTTCCTATGGAGGGAAAGTCAGCCCCAGCATTTT. Its protein is CASSFLWRESQPQHF.

The chain combines TRBV7-9 with TRBJ1-1; no clear D. Trimming cost V 2 bases and J 0 bases, with 16 bases left between them. CDR3 length: 17 amino acids. Looked up from germline, CDR1 is SEHNR and CDR2 is FQNEAQ (reference sequence). CDR3 nucleotide sequence: TGTGCCAGCAGCTTATCGGCGGGAAGCGATATGAACACTGAAGCTTTCTTT. Its translation: CASSLSAGSDMNTEAFF.

V and J are TRBV2 and TRBJ2-2; weak D call: TRBD2 (6 bases). Germline-derived CDR1 and CDR2 are SNHLY and FYNNEI. Trimming stripped 1 base from V and 2 bases from J, with 8 bases between. This CDR3 has 15 residues. CDR3 protein: CASSEGGLNTGELFF. CDR3 DNA: TGTGCCAGCAGTGAAGGGGGACTCAACACCGGGGAGCTGTTTTTT.

The V call is TRBV7-6, the J call TRBJ2-2, with a weak D call TRBD2 (6 bases). The V gene's germline CDR1 is SGHVS and CDR2 FNYEAQ. V lost 5 bases, J lost 3 bases, and 19 bases lay in between. There are 17 residues in the CDR3. CDR3 nucleotide sequence: TGTGCCAGCAGCCCCTGGCGGCGGAGGGAGGACACCGGGGAGCTGTTTTTT. Residues: CASSPWRRREDTGELFF.

The chain employs TRBV7-8 and TRBJ1-2; a possible D gene is TRBD1 (5 bases). Germline V lookup: CDR1 SGHVS, CDR2 FQNEAQ. The CDR3 runs to 12 residues. V lost 5 bases and J 10 bases, leaving 14 bases between the germline ends. The CDR3 DNA sequence: TGTGCCAGCAGCCCCATTGGGGGGATCTACACCTTC. Amino acids: CASSPIGGIYTF.

The CDR3 DNA is TGTGCGACGGGACAGGGATCCTACAATGAGCAGTTCTTC. Translating it yields CATGQGSYNEQFF. The chain combines TRBV6-5 with TRBJ2-1; the match to TRBD1 covers 9 bases. The CDR3 is 13 residues long. Germline lookup yields CDR1 MNHEY and CDR2 SVGAGI.

This chain joins TRBV27 and TRBJ2-3, with TRBD1 as a possible D gene (6 bases). The CDR3 is made up of 17 amino acids. Trimming cost V 1 base and J 0 bases, with 14 bases left between them. Germline lookup yields CDR1 MNHEY and CDR2 SMNVEV (reference sequence). The DNA of the CDR3 is TGTGCCAGCAGTTTATTAACCCAGGGGATTAGCACAGATACGCAGTATTTT. Amino acids: CASSLLTQGISTDTQYF.

This chain uses TRBV5-8 with TRBJ1-3, with 8 bases aligning to TRBD1. Per the germline V gene, CDR1 is SGHTS and CDR2 is YDEGEE. V lost 2 bases to trimming and J lost 2 bases; unmatched junction nucleotides: 6. This CDR3 is 16 amino acids long. The CDR3 sequence is CASSFGQGAAGNTIYF. Written as DNA, the CDR3 is TGTGCCAGCAGCTTCGGACAGGGAGCGGCTGGAAACACCATATATTTT.

This clone showed up just a few times. The V and J genes are TRBV11-3 and TRBJ2-7, with TRBD2 matching over 8 bases. Per germline, CDR1 SGHNT and CDR2 YENEEA. CDR3 length equals 14 residues. Trimming at V came to 1 base and at J to 6 bases, leaving 5 bases not matched to a gene. The CDR3: CASSLGGLAVEQYF. CDR3 bases: TGTGCCAGCAGCTTAGGAGGACTAGCAGTCGAGCAGTACTTC.

This clone was recorded only once. The CDR3 reads CASSLGRSYEQYF. The CDR3 DNA is TGTGCCAGCAGCTTAGGTCGGAGTTACGAGCAGTACTTC. V and J are TRBV7-8 and TRBJ2-7, with D uncertain. Germline V gene lookup returns CDR1 SGHVS and CDR2 FQNEAQ. The V and J ends lost 1 base and 4 bases respectively, with 8 bases between them. This CDR3 spans 13 amino acids.

The rearrangement uses TRBV20-1 and TRBJ1-2, with D uncertain. Trimming left V 3 bases short and J 6 bases short, with 5 bases between. The germline V gene has CDR1 DFQATT and CDR2 SNEGSKA (reference sequence). The CDR3 extends over 10 amino acids. In DNA, the CDR3 is TGCAGTGCTAGTTCGGATGGCTACACCTTC. Translated, it gives CSASSDGYTF.

This chain joins TRBV27 and TRBJ2-7, with D perhaps matching TRBD2 (6 bases). Germline V gene sequence: CDR1 MNHEY, CDR2 SMNVEV (reference sequence). The length of the CDR3 is 13 residues. The V end lost 8 bases, the J end lost 3 bases, and 14 bases lay between the germline ends. The CDR3 loop reads CASRGVSGYEQYF. The CDR3 DNA follows: TGTGCCAGCCGCGGGGTTAGCGGCTACGAGCAGTACTTC.

This clone was detected only a few times. The V and J genes are TRBV28 and TRBJ1-2; 11 bases fit TRBD1. This CDR3 region has 14 residues. Germline CDR1 reads MDHEN; CDR2 reads SYDVKM. The V segment lost 5 bases and the J segment 6 bases; nucleotides outside the gene matches: 5. CDR3 loop: CASSPDRGLDGYTF. The CDR3 nucleotides read TGTGCCAGCAGTCCGGACAGGGGGCTTGATGGCTACACCTTC.

The chain is built from TRBV7-8 and TRBJ2-3; the match to TRBD2 covers 7 bases. After removal of 3 bases from V and 2 bases from J, the junction contained 2 bases not matched to a gene. The CDR3 length is 14 residues. CDR1 and CDR2 from the germline V gene are SGHVS and FQNEAQ. CDR3 nucleotides: TGTGCCAGCAGCTTGGGGACTATCACAGATACGCAGTATTTT. Protein: CASSLGTITDTQYF.

This clone was seen more than once but under ten times. This rearrangement joins TRBV2 to TRBJ1-2, with 8 bases matching TRBD1. V dropped 4 bases and J dropped 8; count of bases not matched to a gene: 9. This CDR3 has 14 residues. Germline values: CDR1 SNHLY, CDR2 FYNNEI. The CDR3 here is CASSALGQGDGYTF. In DNA, the CDR3 is TGTGCCAGCAGTGCCCTCGGACAGGGAGACGGCTACACCTTC.

The gene calls are TRBV5-5 and TRBJ2-5; perhaps TRBD2 as D (5 bases). Germline-derived CDR1 and CDR2 are SGHKS and YYEKEE (reference sequence). The V gene lost 0 bases and the J gene lost 2 bases, with 8 bases spanning the gap. This CDR3 is 14 amino acids long. CDR3 region: CASSLGGLQETQYF. The CDR3 DNA follows: TGTGCCAGCAGCTTGGGAGGACTGCAAGAGACCCAGTACTTC.

The CDR3 DNA is TGTGCCAGCAGACCACGTCGGGGTAACTATGGCTACACCTTC. Translated, it gives CASRPRRGNYGYTF. The chain couples TRBV2 to TRBJ1-2; D gene uncertain. Deletions cut 6 bases from V and 1 base from J, with 12 bases between. CDR1 is SNHLY, CDR2 FYNNEI, per germline. The CDR3 loop spans 14 amino acids.

The rearrangement uses TRBV9 and TRBJ2-7; 9 bases agree with TRBD1. V lost 3 bases to trimming and J lost 7 bases; unmatched junction nucleotides: 8. The CDR3 covers 14 residues. Germline V gene data show CDR1 as SGDLS and CDR2 as YYNGEE. CDR3 sequence: CASSARDRVGEQYF. The CDR3 DNA follows: TGTGCCAGCAGCGCCCGGGACAGGGTAGGAGAGCAGTACTTC.

This rearrangement joins TRBV9 to TRBJ2-3; maybe TRBD2 (5 bases). The CDR3 loop spans 14 amino acids. The V gene lost 4 bases and the J gene lost 2 bases, with 11 bases spanning the gap. Germline CDR1 SGDLS, CDR2 YYNGEE. The CDR3: CASSRLLDTDTQYF. CDR3 in DNA: TGTGCCAGCAGCCGACTATTAGACACAGATACGCAGTATTTT. Full variable domain (remainder filled in from reference TRBV9 and TRBJ2-3): DSGVTQTPKHLITATGQRVTLRCSPRSGDLSVYWYQQSLDQGLQFLIQYYNGEERAKGNILERFSAQQFPDLHSELNLSSLELGDSALYFCASSRLLDTDTQYFGPGTRLTVL.

J is TRBJ2-2 and V is TRBV13, with 10 bases aligning to TRBD2. The J segment lost 7 bases and the V segment lost 9 bases, leaving 11 bases of the junction unmatched. The CDR3 sequence is 15 residues long. Germline CDR1 is PRHDT and CDR2 is FYEKMQ (reference sequence). CDR3 DNA sequence: TGTGCCAGTATTGAGGGACTAGCGTTCGGCGGGGAGCTGTTTTTT. Translating gives CASIEGLAFGGELFF.

The chain employs TRBV13 and TRBJ2-2; D call uncertain. V lost 2 bases, J lost 8 bases, and 15 bases lay in between. The CDR3 has 15 residues. Germline V gene data show CDR1 as PRHDT and CDR2 as FYEKMQ (reference sequence). The CDR3: CASSLLKEFGGELFF. As DNA, the CDR3 is TGTGCCAGCAGCTTATTGAAGGAGTTCGGGGGGGAGCTGTTTTTT.

The count of this clone is one. The chain has TRBV27 and TRBJ2-7, with D perhaps TRBD2 (6 bases). Trimming stripped 5 bases from V and 1 base from J, with 12 bases between. The CDR3 totals 14 residues. CDR1 is MNHEY, CDR2 SMNVEV, per germline (reference sequence). The CDR3: CASSLVGGSYEQYF. The DNA for the CDR3 is TGTGCCAGCAGTCTAGTCGGGGGATCCTACGAGCAGTACTTC.

V gene TRBV6-1 combines with J gene TRBJ2-5, with TRBD2 matching 11 bases. CDR3 length: 17 amino acids. CDR1 is MNHNS and CDR2 is SASEGT in the germline V gene. After removal of 2 bases from V and 3 bases from J, the junction contained 8 bases not matched to a gene. The CDR3, as DNA: TGTGCCAGCAGTGAATCCCTACTAGCGGGGGTAAAAGAGACCCAGTACTTC. This gives the protein CASSESLLAGVKETQYF.